The 31 T cell receptor beta chains presented below share a single source sample, sequenced in a study of OX40 agonist ivuxolimab in advanced cancers. Method: immunoSEQ multiplex PCR; TCRdb's copy keeps in-frame clones and lacks some. Among 45,000 to 65,000 clones listed, roughly 83% were seen once. This specimen consisted of CD4+ or CD8+ T cells sorted from blood, obtained in a trial of the OX40 agonist ivuxolimab. The source of these receptors is an adult with an advanced solid tumor such as melanoma, head and neck, liver or kidney cancer.

The rearrangement joins TRBV28 to TRBJ2-7; D unclear. The CDR3 totals 11 residues. The germline CDR1 and CDR2 sequences are MDHEN and SYDVKM. The ends were cut back, 3 bases at V and 3 bases at J, with 3 bases in the middle. CDR3 residues: CASSLFYEQYF. In DNA form, the CDR3 reads TGTGCCAGCAGTTTGTTCTACGAGCAGTACTTC.

The chain is built from TRBV7-2 and TRBJ1-5; no clear D gene. The germline V and J ends were trimmed by 1 base and 7 bases, with 11 bases remaining between them. The CDR3 sequence is 14 residues long. Germline V gives CDR1 SGHTA, CDR2 FQGNSA. The CDR3 coding sequence is TGTGCCAGCAGCTTAGAATCAGTGGGACAGCCCCAGCATTTT. This encodes CASSLESVGQPQHF.

This rearrangement joins TRBV6-5 to TRBJ2-5; no firm D call. Trimming removed 8 bases from V and 0 bases from J, with 4 bases in between. The CDR3 is made up of 11 amino acids. Germline CDR1 is MNHEY and CDR2 is SVGAGI. The CDR3 DNA reads TGTGCCAGCGTCAACCAAGAGACCCAGTACTTC. Residues: CASVNQETQYF.

This clone was counted once. The rearrangement joins TRBV5-1 to TRBJ2-2; tentative D call: TRBD2 (5 bases). The CDR3 consists of 15 residues. V was pared by 0 bases and J by 1 base, with 7 bases between. Per germline, CDR1 SGHRS and CDR2 YFSETQ. The CDR3 loop is CASSLGEGNTGELFF. The CDR3 DNA sequence: TGCGCCAGCAGCTTGGGTGAGGGGAACACCGGGGAGCTGTTTTTT.

This chain joins TRBV7-9 and TRBJ1-2; D is ambiguous. Germline values: CDR1 SEHNR, CDR2 FQNEAQ (reference sequence). This CDR3 has 13 amino acids. The ends were cut back, 1 base at V and 8 bases at J, with 11 bases in the middle. The CDR3 here is CASSLGGVKGYTF. The CDR3 DNA sequence: TGTGCCAGCAGCTTAGGAGGAGTGAAGGGCTACACCTTC. The variable domain in full, with the rest retrieved from reference TRBV7-9 and TRBJ1-2, is DTGVSQNPRHKITKRGQNVTFRCDPISEHNRLYWYRQTLGQGPEFLTYFQNEAQLEKSRLLSDRFSAERPKGSFSTLEIQRTEQGDSAMYLCASSLGGVKGYTFGSGTRLTVV.

The chain uses TRBV12-5 and TRBJ1-2, with no clear D. The CDR3 consists of 14 residues. The ends were cut back, 3 bases at V and 0 bases at J, with 8 bases in the middle. CDR1 is LGHNT, CDR2 FRNRAP, per germline. The CDR3 spells CASGLDGANYGYTF. The CDR3 bases are TGTGCTAGTGGTTTAGACGGCGCTAACTATGGCTACACCTTC.

V and J are TRBV27 and TRBJ2-1; D may be TRBD1 (5 bases). V lost 0 bases and J lost 3, with 9 bases in between. Germline V gene sequence: CDR1 MNHEY, CDR2 SMNVEV (reference sequence). The CDR3 is 15 residues long. The CDR3 spells CASSLSGPRYNEQFF. CDR3 coding DNA: TGTGCCAGCAGTTTATCGGGGCCTCGCTACAATGAGCAGTTCTTC.

The chain is built from TRBV5-1 and TRBJ2-1, with 8 positions matching TRBD2. The germline V gene encodes CDR1 SGHRS and CDR2 YFSETQ. The V segment lost 4 bases and the J segment 0 bases; nucleotides outside the gene matches: 9. The CDR3 covers 17 residues. The CDR3 DNA reads as TGCGCCAGCAGCCCGGGACTAGAAATGGGCTCCTACAATGAGCAGTTCTTC. Its protein product is CASSPGLEMGSYNEQFF.

In its sample, this clone was seen a few times. Other DNA sequences in the same sample also yield this CDR3. V and J are TRBV19 and TRBJ1-5; no definite D call. The V and J ends lost 3 bases and 1 base respectively, with 7 bases between them. The CDR3 totals 14 residues. CDR1 is LNHDA, CDR2 SQIVND, per germline (reference sequence). CDR3 nucleotide sequence: TGTGCCAGTAGTATTGCGGCCAGCAATCAGCCCCAGCATTTT. Translated, it gives CASSIAASNQPQHF.

This clone was counted between two and nine times. This chain joins TRBV7-9 and TRBJ1-2, with D tentatively TRBD1 (5 bases). CDR1 SEHNR and CDR2 FQNEAQ come from the germline V gene (reference sequence). V lost 7 bases and J lost 1, with 10 bases in between. CDR3 length equals 13 residues. The CDR3 is CASKAGLNYGYTF. Written as DNA, the CDR3 is TGTGCCAGCAAAGCGGGGCTTAACTATGGCTACACCTTC.

The chain couples TRBV30 to TRBJ1-4, with D perhaps matching TRBD1 (5 bases). V lost 2 bases and J lost 13, with 23 bases in between. The CDR3 totals 15 residues. From germline, CDR1 is GTSNPN and CDR2 SVGIG (reference sequence). The CDR3 nucleotides are TGTGCCTGGAGTACAAGGCCGAACGGGGCCACAGGACTGTTTTTT. Its translation is CAWSTRPNGATGLFF.

This rearrangement joins TRBV5-6 to TRBJ1-5, with TRBD1 as a possible D gene (5 bases). The CDR3 contains 14 residues. Trimming cost V 4 bases and J 2 bases, with 10 bases left between them. Germline V CDR1 and CDR2: SGHDT, YYEEEE. The CDR3, as DNA: TGTGCCAGCAGCGCGGGCAGGGGCAATCAGCCCCAGCATTTT. Translation gives CASSAGRGNQPQHF.

The chain is built from TRBV5-1 and TRBJ1-2; the D gene is possibly TRBD1 (5 bases). The CDR3 spans 12 residues. CDR1 and CDR2 from the germline V gene are SGHRS and YFSETQ. V shed 7 bases and J shed 6 bases, with 13 bases lying between them. Written as DNA, the CDR3 is TGCGCCAGCGCCCCGGGGGTGGATGGCTACACCTTC. It translates to CASAPGVDGYTF. Combining the CDR3 with reference TRBV5-1 and TRBJ1-2 gives the whole variable domain KAGVTQTPRYLIKTRGQQVTLSCSPISGHRSVSWYQQTPGQGLQFLFEYFSETQRNKGNFPGRFSGRQFSNSRSEMNVSTLELGDSALYLCASAPGVDGYTFGSGTRLTVV.

This rearrangement joins TRBV11-2 to TRBJ2-2, with 7 nucleotides matching TRBD2. Trimming removed 5 bases from V and 5 bases from J; junction bases left unmatched: 8. The CDR3 totals 15 residues. Germline V CDR1 and CDR2: SGHAT, FQNNGV. The CDR3 nucleotides read TGTGCCAGCAGCCGGATTAGCGGGCGGACCGGGGAGCTGTTTTTT. It specifies CASSRISGRTGELFF.

This clone was detected a few times. The chain combines TRBV30 with TRBJ1-1, with TRBD1 identical over 8 bases. Germline V gives CDR1 GTSNPN, CDR2 SVGIG (reference sequence). V shed 3 bases, J shed 7 bases, and the junction held 10 bases outside the gene matches. The CDR3 sequence is 14 residues long. The CDR3 DNA sequence: TGTGCCTGGAGGTGGGACAGGTTGGCGATTGAAGCTTTCTTT. It translates to CAWRWDRLAIEAFF.

CDR3 region: CASSQDRGLSSGYTF. The CDR3 DNA reads as TGCGCCAGCAGCCAAGATCGAGGGCTTAGTAGTGGCTACACCTTC. V is TRBV4-1 and J is TRBJ1-2; D is undetermined. CDR1 is MGHRA, CDR2 YSYEKL, per germline. The V end was cut by 0 bases, the J end by 7 bases, with 15 bases between. The CDR3 has 15 amino acids.

Turning to this clone: The junction and the germline gene differ at one end; a read error may be behind it. This chain links TRBV10-3 with TRBJ1-1; 7 bases match TRBD1. CDR1 is ENHRY, CDR2 SYGVKD, per germline. The length of the CDR3 is 13 residues. CDR3 bases: TGTGCCAGCAGTAAACAGGGGACCACTGAAGCTTTCTTT. It encodes CASSKQGTTEAFF.

The rearrangement joins TRBV6-1 to TRBJ1-1; D not certain. Germline lookup yields CDR1 MNHNS and CDR2 SASEGT. Trimming stripped 10 bases from V and 0 bases from J, with 12 bases between. The CDR3 has 13 residues. The CDR3 loop is CANRLQVNTEAFF. In nucleotides, the CDR3 is TGTGCCAACAGATTGCAAGTGAACACTGAAGCTTTCTTT.

The CDR3 sequence is CASSIGPPTGELFF. The CDR3 DNA reads TGTGCCAGTAGTATAGGTCCCCCGACCGGGGAGCTGTTTTTT. The V and J genes are TRBV19 and TRBJ2-2, with no clear D. This CDR3 is 14 amino acids long. From germline, CDR1 is LNHDA and CDR2 SQIVND (reference sequence). Deletions cut 1 base from V and 5 bases from J, with 8 bases between.

This clone was recorded only once. This sequence joins TRBV29-1 and TRBJ1-2; 8 bases are shared with TRBD1. Germline CDR1 reads SQVTM; CDR2 reads ANQGSEA. The CDR3 sequence is 12 residues long. V dropped 4 bases and J dropped 4; count of bases not matched to a gene: 2. For the CDR3, the DNA is TGCAGCGTTGGACAGGGGTCCTATGGCTACACCTTC. It encodes CSVGQGSYGYTF.

The V call is TRBV19, the J call TRBJ1-1, with 8 bases matching TRBD1. J gave up 1 base and V 6 bases, and 10 bases lay outside the gene matches. CDR3 size: 16 residues. Germline CDR1 is LNHDA and CDR2 is SQIVND (reference sequence). In nucleotides, the CDR3 is TGTGCCAGTAGGAAAGGAGACAGGGGACCGAACACTGAAGCTTTCTTT. Translating it yields CASRKGDRGPNTEAFF.

The chain is built from TRBV5-6 and TRBJ2-7; 9 nucleotides match TRBD1. Germline V gene sequence: CDR1 SGHDT, CDR2 YYEEEE. Trimming took 5 bases from V and 5 from J; bases not matched to a gene: 11. The CDR3 extends over 15 amino acids. The CDR3 coding sequence is TGTGCCAGCAGGTCCACCTGGGACAGGGCAGACGAGCAGTACTTC. Its translation is CASRSTWDRADEQYF.

The genes are TRBV7-2 and TRBJ1-5, with 7 positions matching TRBD1. The germline CDR1 and CDR2 sequences are SGHTA and FQGNSA. The V and J ends lost 5 bases and 5 bases, in that order; junction bases with no gene match: 12. The CDR3 totals 16 residues. The CDR3 nucleotides read TGTGCCAGCAGCCGTCGATCGGGACAGCCCGATCAGCCCCAGCATTTT. It yields the protein CASSRRSGQPDQPQHF.

The rearrangement uses TRBV6-5 and TRBJ1-1; the D is unclear. V was pared by 8 bases and J by 1 base, with 5 bases between. The germline V gene has CDR1 MNHEY and CDR2 SVGAGI. The CDR3 loop spans 11 amino acids. This CDR3 reads CASFKNTEAFF. The CDR3 nucleotides read TGTGCCAGCTTTAAGAACACTGAAGCTTTCTTT.

The chain is built from TRBV6-5 and TRBJ1-2, with 7 bases matching TRBD1. This CDR3 comprises 14 residues. In germline, CDR1 is MNHEY, CDR2 SVGAGI. With V trimmed by 6 bases and J by 3 bases, 7 bases remained unmatched. The DNA of the CDR3 is TGTGCCAGCAGCCGTAGACAGGGTGACTATGGCTACACCTTC. This encodes CASSRRQGDYGYTF.

This clone was detected only a few times. The rearrangement uses TRBV2 and TRBJ1-1; 9 bases match TRBD1. V trimming: 5 bases; J trimming: 4 bases; junction bases outside the gene matches: 8. The CDR3 has 15 amino acids. The germline CDR1 and CDR2 sequences are SNHLY and FYNNEI. DNA of the CDR3: TGTGCCAGCAGTAGAGAACAGGGGGCTGGCACTGAAGCTTTCTTT. Its translation is CASSREQGAGTEAFF. The whole variable domain, remainder taken from reference TRBV2 and TRBJ1-1, is EPEVTQTPSHQVTQMGQEVILRCVPISNHLYFYWYRQILGQKVEFLVSFYNNEISEKSEIFDDQFSVERPDGSNFTLKIRSTKLEDSAMYFCASSREQGAGTEAFFGQGTRLTVV.

The gene calls are TRBV7-9 and TRBJ1-2; D remains unclear. The CDR3 is made up of 14 amino acids. Trimming pared 5 bases from V and 9 bases from J, leaving 19 bases between. In germline, CDR1 is SEHNR, CDR2 FQNEAQ (reference sequence). CDR3 protein: CASSTTTTWTSYTF. DNA of the CDR3: TGTGCCAGCAGCACGACGACCACATGGACGAGCTACACCTTC.

The gene calls are TRBV5-4 and TRBJ1-5; a weak D match, TRBD1 (5 bases). The V gene's germline CDR1 is SGHNT and CDR2 YYREEE (reference sequence). This CDR3 comprises 16 residues. Deletions cut 1 base from V and 4 bases from J, with 15 bases between. CDR3 sequence reads: CASSLRRQGINQPQHF. The CDR3 coding sequence is TGTGCCAGCAGCTTGAGGCGGCAGGGAATTAATCAGCCCCAGCATTTT.

This clone was detected only once. The rearrangement joins TRBV6-5 to TRBJ1-1, with 11 bases fitting TRBD1. The CDR3 contains 11 residues. Germline V gene sequence: CDR1 MNHEY, CDR2 SVGAGI. Unmatched junction bases numbered 0, after V lost 5 bases and J lost 10 bases. CDR3 amino acids: CASSGTGGAFF. CDR3 nucleotides: TGTGCCAGCAGTGGGACAGGGGGAGCTTTCTTT.

The chain links TRBV18 to TRBJ2-7; D is uncertain. The CDR3 totals 13 residues. The germline gives CDR1 KGHSH, CDR2 LQKENI. V lost 0 bases, J lost 2 bases, and 5 bases lay in between. CDR3 sequence (DNA): TGTGCCAGCTCACCACCGGGTCCCTACGAGCAGTACTTC. It yields the protein CASSPPGPYEQYF.

In this sample, this clone turned up once. The V and J genes are TRBV30 and TRBJ2-1; D tentatively fits TRBD1 or TRBD2 (5 bases each). The CDR3 has 12 amino acids. The germline V gene has CDR1 GTSNPN and CDR2 SVGIG (reference sequence). The V and J ends lost 2 bases and 9 bases respectively, with 11 bases between them. The DNA of the CDR3 is TGTGCCTGGAGTCTAAGTGGGGGTGAGCAGTTCTTC. This encodes CAWSLSGGEQFF.